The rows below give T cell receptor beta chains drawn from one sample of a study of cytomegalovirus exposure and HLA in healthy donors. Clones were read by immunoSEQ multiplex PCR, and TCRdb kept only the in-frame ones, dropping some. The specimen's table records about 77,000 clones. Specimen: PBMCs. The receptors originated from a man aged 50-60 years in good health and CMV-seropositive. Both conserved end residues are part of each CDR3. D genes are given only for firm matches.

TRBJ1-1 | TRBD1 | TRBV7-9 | CARPFGQAQNTEAFF | TGTGCCAGACCCTTCGGACAGGCTCAAAACACTGAAGCTTTCTTT
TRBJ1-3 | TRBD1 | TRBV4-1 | CASSQPNRGAGNTIYF | TGCGCCAGCAGCCAACCCAACAGGGGGGCAGGAAACACCATATATTTT
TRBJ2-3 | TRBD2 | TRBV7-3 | CASSLMGTSPGTQYF | TGTGCCAGCAGCTTAATGGGGACTAGCCCGGGTACGCAGTATTTT
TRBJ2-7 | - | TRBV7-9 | CASSTPGERRYEQYF | TGTGCCAGCAGCACCCCGGGGGAGCGAAGATACGAGCAGTACTTC
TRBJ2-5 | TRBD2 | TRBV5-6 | CASSSGLDRETQYF | TGTGCCAGCAGCTCCGGACTAGATCGGGAGACCCAGTACTTC
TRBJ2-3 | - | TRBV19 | CASSPQGDTQYF | TGTGCCAGTAGTCCTCAGGGAGATACGCAGTATTTT
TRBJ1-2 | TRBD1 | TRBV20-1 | CSAPGQGLYTF | TGCAGTGCTCCTGGACAGGGGCTCTACACCTTC
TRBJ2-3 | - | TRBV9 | CASSVAGLDTQYF | TGTGCCAGCAGCGTAGCAGGGCTAGATACGCAGTATTTT
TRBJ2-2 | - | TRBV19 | CASTSRGRANTGELFF | TGTGCCAGTACCTCAAGGGGCCGTGCGAACACCGGGGAGCTGTTTTTT
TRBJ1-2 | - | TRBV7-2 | CASSLVGGGYTF | TGTGCCAGCAGCTTAGTAGGGGGTGGCTACACCTTC
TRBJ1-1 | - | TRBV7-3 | CASSLGGTNTEAFF | TGTGCCAGCAGCCTTGGAGGGACCAACACTGAAGCTTTCTTT
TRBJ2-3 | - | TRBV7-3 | CASSQTRDTQYF | TGTGCCAGCAGCCAGACTCGGGATACGCAGTATTTT
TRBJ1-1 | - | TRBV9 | CASSVGGRWLNTEAFF | TGTGCCAGCAGCGTCGGGGGTCGGTGGTTGAACACTGAAGCTTTCTTT
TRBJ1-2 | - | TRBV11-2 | CASSSYPGANYGYTF | TGTGCCAGCAGCTCCTATCCGGGGGCTAACTATGGCTACACCTTC
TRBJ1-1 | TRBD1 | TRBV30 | CAWTPKAGQGKLRQAFF | TGTGCCTGGACCCCCAAGGCGGGACAGGGTAAGCTGCGGCAAGCTTTCTTT